This T cell receptor (beta chain) was sequenced during a study of PD-1 blockade in mismatch repair-deficient tumors. Study background: Enrolled about 2012-2016, patients had progressing, pretreated mismatch repair-deficient cancers of around twelve types.

CDR1 GTSNPN and CDR2 SVGIG come from the germline V gene (reference sequence). This CDR3 has 13 residues. The V end lost 2 bases, the J end lost 5 bases, and 13 bases lay between the germline ends. All patients were mismatch repair deficient, assessed by either PCR or immunohistochemistry. TCRs were sequenced from three patients responding to pembrolizumab. As regards this clone: As yet, its antigen is unknown.

Some clones are missing from TCRdb's copy, which holds only in-frame ones; the method was immunoSEQ multiplex PCR. The table records some 26,000 clones, about 83% of them present only once. Findings of the study overall: Tumor-resident clones, often absent from pretreatment blood, expanded after pembrolizumab and then contracted.

The sequence was collected from an adult with mismatch repair-deficient cancer. The gene calls are TRBV30 and TRBJ2-7; D unresolved. Sequenced material: peripheral blood, taken 12 weeks after starting pembrolizumab. The CDR3 region is CAWSLWVFNEQYF. The CDR3 DNA follows: TGTGCCTGGAGTCTTTGGGTTTTTAACGAGCAGTACTTC.